The 6 T cell receptor beta chains in this list originate from one sample, sequenced in a study of cytotoxic CD8 clonotypes in ibrutinib-treated CLL. Profiled with immunoSEQ multiplex PCR; TCRdb holds only in-frame clones, not every one. In the table there are fewer than 400,000 clones, over 60% of which are singletons. The specimen comprised PBMCs, sampled after 36 months of ibrutinib treatment. Source of these receptors: a human donor with chronic lymphocytic leukemia.

This clone was seen a handful of times. This chain connects TRBV29-1 to TRBJ1-1; D uncertain. Trimming stripped 3 bases from V and 0 bases from J, with 11 bases between. The CDR3 totals 14 residues. Germline V gene lookup returns CDR1 SQVTM and CDR2 ANQGSEA. CDR3: CSVDEGWMNTEAFF. For the CDR3, the DNA is TGCAGCGTTGATGAGGGTTGGATGAACACTGAAGCTTTCTTT. Full variable domain (rest looked up from reference TRBV29-1 and TRBJ1-1): SAVISQKPSRDICQRGTSLTIQCQVDSQVTMMFWYRQQPGQSLTLIATANQGSEATYESGFVIDKFPISRPNLTFSTLTVSNMSPEDSSIYLCSVDEGWMNTEAFFGQGTRLTVV.

The J gene is TRBJ2-2, the V gene TRBV19; no firm D call. The CDR3 sequence is 16 residues long. Per germline, CDR1 LNHDA and CDR2 SQIVND (reference sequence). Trimming removed 0 bases from V and 4 bases from J, with 12 bases in between. Here the CDR3 reads CASSIEAGKFTGELFF. CDR3 sequence (DNA): TGTGCCAGTAGTATAGAGGCAGGTAAATTCACCGGGGAGCTGTTTTTT.

The chain joins TRBV5-6 to TRBJ1-1; the match to TRBD1 covers 7 bases. Trimming at V came to 3 bases and at J to 2 bases, leaving 7 bases not matched to a gene. The CDR3 has 15 amino acids. Germline V CDR1 and CDR2: SGHDT, YYEEEE. The CDR3 DNA reads TGTGCCAGCAGCTCCGCCGGGACAGTCAACACTGAAGCTTTCTTT. It specifies CASSSAGTVNTEAFF.

This chain links TRBV19 with TRBJ2-7; D uncertain. Germline loops: CDR1 LNHDA, CDR2 SQIVND (reference sequence). The CDR3 length is 15 residues. V was cut by 3 bases and J by 3 bases, with 15 bases left in between. CDR3 in DNA: TGTGCCAGTAGTATGATCCCTTATCCGGGCTACGAGCAGTACTTC. Translation: CASSMIPYPGYEQYF.

There are a few counts of this clone. The chain couples TRBV10-2 to TRBJ1-1, with TRBD1 as a possible D gene (5 bases). The V and J ends lost 1 base and 3 bases respectively, with 9 bases between them. CDR3 length: 14 residues. Germline V gives CDR1 WSHSY, CDR2 SAAADI. CDR3 nucleotides: TGCGCCAGCAGTGAGTGGGGCCAGTACACTGAAGCTTTCTTT. It specifies CASSEWGQYTEAFF.

The V call is TRBV11-2, the J call TRBJ2-1; weak D call: TRBD1 (5 bases). This CDR3 spans 15 amino acids. V lost 6 bases and J 6 bases, leaving 18 bases between the germline ends. Germline V CDR1 and CDR2: SGHAT, FQNNGV. The CDR3: CASRPEGAWFNEQFF. CDR3 nucleotide sequence: TGTGCCAGCAGACCTGAAGGGGCATGGTTCAATGAGCAGTTCTTC.